This T cell receptor beta chain was recovered during a study of CD8 T cells in Susac syndrome. The V and J ends lost 0 bases and 3 bases, in that order; junction bases with no gene match: 5. In germline, CDR1 is SGDLS, CDR2 YYNGEE. CDR3 size: 15 residues. cDNA came from about 0.51 to 1 ug RNA primed by random hexamers. MiXCR was run by TCRdb on the immunoSEQ multiplex PCR reads, yielding one entry per CDR3 protein. The sample carries 140,000 to 150,000 distinct CDR3 sequences, roughly 95% recorded once. FACS enriched CD8+ TEMRA cells, while bulk CD8+ and CD4+ were negatively isolated. This clonotype occurred a few times.

The sequence was obtained from a human donor in good health. The chain uses TRBV9 and TRBJ2-7, with TRBD1 identical over 8 bases. Material for sequencing was CD4+ T cells from PBMCs. The CDR3 loop is CASSVGTGNFYEQYF. The CDR3 bases are TGTGCCAGCAGCGTAGGGACAGGGAATTTCTACGAGCAGTACTTC. Full variable domain (missing parts from reference TRBV9 and TRBJ2-7): DSGVTQTPKHLITATGQRVTLRCSPRSGDLSVYWYQQSLDQGLQFLIQYYNGEERAKGNILERFSAQQFPDLHSELNLSSLELGDSALYFCASSVGTGNFYEQYFGPGTRLTVT.